The clone carrying this T cell receptor beta chain was detected many times. Its specificity is not known. The data were obtained in a study of T-cell memory formation after mild COVID-19. Overall study findings and caveats: From day 15 to 85, contracting clones were balanced between CD4 and CD8, whereas later expanders leaned toward CD4+. Second-wave clones that peaked on day 37 lacked confirmed SARS-CoV-2 specificity.

One entry per CDR3 protein results from TCRdb running MiXCR on the 5' RACE reads. The sample lists approximately 40,000 distinct CDR3 sequences; roughly 11% were seen once. This CDR3 region has 15 residues. Germline lookup yields CDR1 LNHDA and CDR2 SQIVND (reference sequence). The junction had 5 bases not matched to a gene; V was cut back by 7 bases and J by 2 bases. Sequenced material: PBMCs or a T cell subset sorted from them (not recorded which). The rearrangement links TRBV19 to TRBJ2-6; 7 bases are shared with TRBD1. The TCR originated in a young man who had mild COVID-19 (a few samples of this study predate the infection). Cell type and time point are not known. This chain's CDR3 is CASNDDRAGANVLTF. The CDR3 DNA follows: TGTGCCAGTAACGATGACAGGGCTGGGGCCAACGTCCTGACTTTC.